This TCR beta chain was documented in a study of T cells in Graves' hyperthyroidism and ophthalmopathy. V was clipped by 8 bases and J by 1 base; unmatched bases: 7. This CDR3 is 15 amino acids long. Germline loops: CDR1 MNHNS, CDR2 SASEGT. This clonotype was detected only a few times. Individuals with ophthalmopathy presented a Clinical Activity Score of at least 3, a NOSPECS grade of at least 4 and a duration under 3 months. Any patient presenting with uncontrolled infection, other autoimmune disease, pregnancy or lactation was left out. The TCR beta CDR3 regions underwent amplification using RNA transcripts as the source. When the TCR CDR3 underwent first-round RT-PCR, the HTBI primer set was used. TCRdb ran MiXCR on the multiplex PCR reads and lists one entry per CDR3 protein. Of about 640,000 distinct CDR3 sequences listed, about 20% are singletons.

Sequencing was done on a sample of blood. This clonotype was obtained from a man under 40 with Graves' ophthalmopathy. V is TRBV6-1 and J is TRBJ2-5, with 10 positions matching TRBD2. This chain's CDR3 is CASQRTSGIQETQYF. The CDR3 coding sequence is TGTGCCAGCCAAAGGACTAGCGGCATCCAAGAGACCCAGTACTTC.